The T cell receptor beta chain described here comes from a study of control samples from healthy donors and cancer patients. The repertoire was sequenced with immunoSEQ multiplex PCR; TCRdb's copy has only in-frame clones and lacks some. Of a few hundred thousand clones in the sample, roughly 90% were seen once. The V segment lost 4 bases and the J segment 6 bases; nucleotides outside the gene matches: 4. The CDR3 length is 14 residues. The germline V gene encodes CDR1 SGHVS and CDR2 FQNEAQ. The sample holds one count of this clone. Sequencing used PBMCs. V gene TRBV7-8 combines with J gene TRBJ2-1, with TRBD1 identical over 9 bases. The clonotype comes from a man between 35 and 55 years old with head and neck cancer. The CDR3 region is CASSSGTGSNEQFF. CDR3 DNA sequence: TGTGCCAGCAGCTCCGGGACAGGGTCCAATGAGCAGTTCTTC.